This TCR beta chain comes out of a study of cytomegalovirus exposure and HLA in healthy donors. As for the study in general: The roughly 110 validation repertoires were produced on the same platform as the 550 to 700 repertoires of the first cohort. This was reported in a later analysis.

This CDR3 comprises 14 residues. The germline CDR1 and CDR2 sequences are SNHLY and FYNNEI. V lost 3 bases and J 0 bases, leaving 8 bases between the germline ends. In the case of this clone: Its specificity is unknown.

Measured with immunoSEQ multiplex PCR; TCRdb has only the in-frame clones, and not every one. The table lists a few hundred thousand clones, around 91% of them singletons. Study findings and constraints: Associated with cytomegalovirus, according to the listing, were 150 to 200 TCR beta chains. Many donors shared some public TCRs, even though most TCR sequences were rare.

V gene TRBV2 combines with J gene TRBJ1-1; D unclear. Source material: PBMCs. This sequence was found in a woman aged 18 to 35 in good health and CMV-seronegative. The CDR3 region is CASSERIMNTEAFF. DNA of the CDR3: TGTGCCAGCAGTGAGAGGATCATGAACACTGAAGCTTTCTTT.